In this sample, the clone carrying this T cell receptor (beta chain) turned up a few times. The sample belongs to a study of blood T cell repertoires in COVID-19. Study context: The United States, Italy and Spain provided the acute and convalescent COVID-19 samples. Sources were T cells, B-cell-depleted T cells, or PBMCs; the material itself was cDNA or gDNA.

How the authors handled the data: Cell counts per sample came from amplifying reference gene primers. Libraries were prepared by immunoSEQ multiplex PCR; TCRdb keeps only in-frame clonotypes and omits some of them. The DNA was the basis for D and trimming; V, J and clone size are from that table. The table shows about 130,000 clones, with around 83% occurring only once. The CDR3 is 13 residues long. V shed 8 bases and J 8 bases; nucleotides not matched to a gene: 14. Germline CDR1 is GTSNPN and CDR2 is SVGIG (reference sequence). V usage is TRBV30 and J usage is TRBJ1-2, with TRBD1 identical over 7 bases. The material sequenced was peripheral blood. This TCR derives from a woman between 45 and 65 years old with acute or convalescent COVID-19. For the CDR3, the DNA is TGTGCCGGATCGAAACAGGGGAATGGGGGCTACACCTTC. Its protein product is CAGSKQGNGGYTF.